One and the same sample provided the 19 T cell receptor beta chains below, sequenced in a study of OX40 agonist ivuxolimab in advanced cancers. Libraries were prepared by immunoSEQ multiplex PCR; TCRdb keeps only in-frame clonotypes and omits some of them. Of roughly 79,000 clones in the sample, around 80% are singletons; the top ten hold around 0.49%. This specimen consisted of CD4+ or CD8+ T cells sorted from blood, obtained in a trial of the OX40 agonist ivuxolimab. These receptor sequences come from an adult with an advanced solid tumor such as melanoma, head and neck, liver or kidney cancer.

This sequence joins TRBV7-2 and TRBJ2-2, with 7 positions matching TRBD1. The CDR3 has 14 amino acids. Germline assignment: CDR1 SGHTA and CDR2 FQGNSA. The J segment lost 6 bases and the V segment lost 4 bases, leaving 5 bases of the junction unmatched. CDR3 amino acids: CASSSTGIAGELFF. The DNA of the CDR3 is TGTGCCAGCAGCTCGACAGGGATTGCCGGGGAGCTGTTTTTT.

This chain uses TRBV5-1 with TRBJ1-6, with 7 bases fitting TRBD1. Germline trimming cut 0 bases from V and 7 bases from J; bases unmatched to any gene: 7. CDR3 size: 16 residues. Germline V lookup: CDR1 SGHRS, CDR2 YFSETQ. The CDR3 is CASSLGDSSPNSPLHF. The CDR3 bases are TGCGCCAGCAGCTTGGGGGACAGCAGTCCGAATTCACCCCTCCACTTT.

The J gene is TRBJ2-5, the V gene TRBV4-1, with TRBD2 matching 13 bases. The CDR3 length is 17 residues. From germline, CDR1 is MGHRA and CDR2 YSYEKL. V trimming: 4 bases; J trimming: 7 bases; junction bases outside the gene matches: 12. In DNA, the CDR3 is TGCGCCAGCAGCCCAGCAGCCGGACTAGCGGGAGTGGGGACCCAGTACTTC. Its protein is CASSPAAGLAGVGTQYF.

The rearrangement joins TRBV5-1 to TRBJ2-5; TRBD1 matches at 7 bases. The CDR3 spans 12 residues. V was pared by 7 bases and J by 2 bases, with 2 bases of the junction left unmatched. CDR1 and CDR2 (germline): SGHRS, YFSETQ. This CDR3 is CASRQGQETQYF. The CDR3 DNA is TGCGCCAGCCGACAGGGACAAGAGACCCAGTACTTC.

The chain is built from TRBV7-3 and TRBJ2-1, with 8 positions matching TRBD2. There are 16 residues in the CDR3. V was clipped by 5 bases and J by 4 bases; unmatched bases: 10. Germline V gene data show CDR1 as SGHTA and CDR2 as FQGTGA. CDR3 loop: CASSRSSGGRYNEQFF. The DNA for the CDR3 is TGTGCCAGCAGCCGGTCCTCAGGCGGGAGGTACAATGAGCAGTTCTTC.

The gene calls are TRBV5-4 and TRBJ1-1, with TRBD1 matching 7 bases. Germline lookup yields CDR1 SGHNT and CDR2 YYREEE (reference sequence). V shed 6 bases, J shed 5 bases, and the junction held 10 bases outside the gene matches. The CDR3 extends over 14 amino acids. The CDR3 DNA reads TGTGCCAGCACCAGGGAGGGGGCCGGGACTGAAGCTTTCTTT. This encodes CASTREGAGTEAFF.

The chain carries TRBV21-1 and TRBJ2-7; the D call of TRBD1 is as the table states it, not checked on the DNA. TRBV21-1 is given as a pseudogene. The CDR3 covers 14 residues. The CDR3 DNA is TGTGCCAGCAGCCTCCAAAGGGACAGCTACGAGCAGTACTTC. This translates into CASSLQRDSYEQYF.

V is TRBV19 and J is TRBJ1-2; weak D call: TRBD1 (6 bases). Trimming pared 7 bases from V and 6 bases from J, leaving 9 bases between. This CDR3 has 11 amino acids. CDR1 and CDR2 (germline): LNHDA, SQIVND (reference sequence). The DNA for the CDR3 is TGTGCCAGTACGCAGGGGCATGGCTACACCTTC. Translating gives CASTQGHGYTF.

This chain links TRBV4-3 with TRBJ2-1; D remains unclear. CDR1 LGHNA and CDR2 YSLEER come from the germline V gene. The CDR3 sequence is 15 residues long. The V and J ends lost 0 bases and 4 bases respectively, with 10 bases between them. This CDR3 reads CASSQERMTYNEQFF. The CDR3 DNA reads TGCGCCAGCAGCCAAGAGCGGATGACATACAATGAGCAGTTCTTC.

V usage is TRBV7-2 and J usage is TRBJ2-3; 12 nucleotides agree with TRBD1. This CDR3 is 15 amino acids long. The J segment lost 5 bases and the V segment lost 4 bases, leaving 4 bases of the junction unmatched. Germline V gene lookup returns CDR1 SGHTA and CDR2 FQGNSA. The CDR3 nucleotides read TGTGCCAGCAGCTACCGGGACAGGGGGCAAGATACGCAGTATTTT. This translates into CASSYRDRGQDTQYF.

The chain couples TRBV5-6 to TRBJ2-5; 7 bases match TRBD2. Germline trimming cut 4 bases from V and 5 bases from J; bases unmatched to any gene: 8. This CDR3 region has 14 residues. CDR1 SGHDT and CDR2 YYEEEE come from the germline V gene. The CDR3 DNA reads TGTGCCAGCAGCCGGATCCAGACTAGCGAGACCCAGTACTTC. This sequence encodes CASSRIQTSETQYF.

The rearrangement joins TRBV2 to TRBJ2-1; 8 bases are shared with TRBD1. Germline CDR1 SNHLY, CDR2 FYNNEI. The CDR3 extends over 13 amino acids. V lost 5 bases, J lost 5 bases, and 2 bases stayed unmatched. CDR3 nucleotides: TGTGCCAGCAGTCAGACAGGGGACAATGAGCAGTTCTTC. Its translation: CASSQTGDNEQFF.

The chain recombines TRBV18 with TRBJ1-2; 8 positions match TRBD1. Germline values: CDR1 KGHSH, CDR2 LQKENI. This CDR3 comprises 17 residues. The V gene end was trimmed by 3 bases and the J gene end by 6 bases; junction bases not matched to a gene: 15. CDR3 sequence reads: CASSPTRTTGDFDGYTF. In DNA form, the CDR3 reads TGTGCCAGCTCACCGACCCGTACGACAGGGGATTTTGATGGCTACACCTTC. The full variable domain, rest sourced from reference TRBV18 and TRBJ1-2, is NAGVMQNPRHLVRRRGQEARLRCSPMKGHSHVYWYRQLPEEGLKFMVYLQKENIIDESGMPKERFSAEFPKEGPSILRIQQVVRGDSAAYFCASSPTRTTGDFDGYTFGSGTRLTVV.

This clone was counted a few times. This chain joins TRBV4-2 and TRBJ2-7, with a possible D match to TRBD2 (6 bases). Germline V gene sequence: CDR1 LGHNA, CDR2 YNFKEQ. V lost 0 bases, J lost 0 bases, and 12 bases lay in between. The CDR3 contains 16 residues. As DNA, the CDR3 is TGTGCCAGCAGCCAAGAATTAGCGGAGGGCTCCTACGAGCAGTACTTC. Translation gives CASSQELAEGSYEQYF.

Only one count was recorded for this clone. V gene TRBV28 combines with J gene TRBJ2-5; D assignment may be TRBD1 or TRBD2 (6 bases each). Trimming stripped 2 bases from V and 5 bases from J, with 21 bases between. The CDR3 runs 17 residues. The germline V gene has CDR1 MDHEN and CDR2 SYDVKM. The DNA for the CDR3 is TGTGCCAGCAGTTTAGGGGTCAGGAGGGGGTCGAGCGAGACCCAGTACTTC. The encoded protein is CASSLGVRRGSSETQYF.

V and J are TRBV4-3 and TRBJ2-3; 16 bases agree with TRBD2. Germline lookup yields CDR1 LGHNA and CDR2 YSLEER. This CDR3 has 18 amino acids. With 4 bases clipped from V and 3 bases from J, the junction kept 7 bases outside the gene matches. The CDR3 DNA reads TGCGCCAGCAGCCGAGGGACTAGCGGGGGGGTCGGGACAGATACGCAGTATTTT. Its translation is CASSRGTSGGVGTDTQYF.

The chain recombines TRBV6-5 with TRBJ2-1; D remains unclear. The length of the CDR3 is 14 residues. V was cut by 2 bases and J by 6 bases, with 11 bases left in between. Looked up from germline, CDR1 is MNHEY and CDR2 is SVGAGI. The CDR3 is CASSYGVVSNEQFF. In DNA form, the CDR3 reads TGTGCCAGCAGTTACGGGGTGGTGAGCAATGAGCAGTTCTTC.

The chain combines TRBV25-1 with TRBJ2-7; TRBD1 matches at 7 bases. Germline CDR1 and CDR2: MGHDK and SYGVNS. There are 15 residues in the CDR3. V lost 3 bases to trimming and J lost 5 bases; unmatched junction nucleotides: 10. CDR3 nucleotides: TGTGCCAGCAGTGACGGGGACAGCCCCTCTCACGAGCAGTACTTC. Translating gives CASSDGDSPSHEQYF.

The chain couples TRBV2 to TRBJ1-5; tentatively, D is TRBD1 (6 bases). V gave up 5 bases and J gave up 7 bases, with 12 bases separating them. Per the germline V gene, CDR1 is SNHLY and CDR2 is FYNNEI. CDR3 length: 13 amino acids. The CDR3 DNA sequence: TGTGCCAGCAGTACCGAGGGGGGCCAGCCCCAGCATTTT. It is translated as CASSTEGGQPQHF. Full variable domain (outside the CDR3, taken from reference TRBV2 and TRBJ1-5): EPEVTQTPSHQVTQMGQEVILRCVPISNHLYFYWYRQILGQKVEFLVSFYNNEISEKSEIFDDQFSVERPDGSNFTLKIRSTKLEDSAMYFCASSTEGGQPQHFGDGTRLSIL.